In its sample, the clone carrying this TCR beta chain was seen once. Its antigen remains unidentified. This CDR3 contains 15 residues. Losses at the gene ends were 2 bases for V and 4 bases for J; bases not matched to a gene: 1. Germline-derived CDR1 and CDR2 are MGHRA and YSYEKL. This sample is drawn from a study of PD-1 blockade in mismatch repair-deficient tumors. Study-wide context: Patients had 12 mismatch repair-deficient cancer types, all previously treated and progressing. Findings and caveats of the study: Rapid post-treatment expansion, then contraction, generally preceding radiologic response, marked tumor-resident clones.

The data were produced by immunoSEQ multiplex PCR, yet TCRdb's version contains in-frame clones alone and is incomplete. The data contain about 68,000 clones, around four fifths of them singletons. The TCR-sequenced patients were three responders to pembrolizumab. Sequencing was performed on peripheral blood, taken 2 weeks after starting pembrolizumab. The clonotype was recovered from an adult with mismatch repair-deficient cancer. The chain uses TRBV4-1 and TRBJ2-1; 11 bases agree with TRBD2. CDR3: CASSQIAGGYNEQFF. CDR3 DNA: TGCGCCAGCAGCCAAATAGCGGGAGGGTACAATGAGCAGTTCTTC.